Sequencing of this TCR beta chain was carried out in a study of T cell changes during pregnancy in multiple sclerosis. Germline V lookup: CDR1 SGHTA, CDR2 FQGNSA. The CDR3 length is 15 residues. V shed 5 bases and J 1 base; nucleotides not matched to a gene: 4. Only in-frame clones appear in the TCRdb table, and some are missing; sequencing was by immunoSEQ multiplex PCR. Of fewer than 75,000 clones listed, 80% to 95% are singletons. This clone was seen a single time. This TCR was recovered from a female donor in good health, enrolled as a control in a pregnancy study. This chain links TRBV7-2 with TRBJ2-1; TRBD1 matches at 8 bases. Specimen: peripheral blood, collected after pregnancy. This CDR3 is CASSARGLSYNEQFF. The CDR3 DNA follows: TGTGCCAGCAGCGCCAGGGGGCTTTCCTACAATGAGCAGTTCTTC.